The 19 T cell receptor beta chains presented below share a single source sample, sequenced in a study of OX40 agonist ivuxolimab in advanced cancers. The method was immunoSEQ multiplex PCR; TCRdb's version includes in-frame clones alone and lacks a portion of them. The sample includes about 99,000 clones, around 95% of them seen just once. This specimen was CD4+ or CD8+ T cells sorted from blood, taken in a trial of the OX40 agonist ivuxolimab. The source of these receptors is an adult with an advanced solid tumor such as melanoma, head and neck, liver or kidney cancer.

The V and J genes are TRBV19 and TRBJ2-7; 8 nucleotides align to TRBD1. V trimming: 5 bases; J trimming: 5 bases; junction bases outside the gene matches: 11. Germline CDR1 and CDR2: LNHDA and SQIVND (reference sequence). The CDR3 runs to 15 residues. Written as DNA, the CDR3 is TGTGCCAGTAGTCCTGGACAGGGTTTTAGTCACGAGCAGTACTTC. This sequence encodes CASSPGQGFSHEQYF.

This clone was seen once. V is TRBV10-3 and J is TRBJ2-3; possible D gene TRBD2, 6 bases. V dropped 6 bases and J dropped 2 bases, with 9 bases sitting between them. Germline-derived CDR1 and CDR2 are ENHRY and SYGVKD. The CDR3 extends over 13 amino acids. CDR3 sequence (DNA): TGTGCCATCAGGGGGGGTTTCACAGATACGCAGTATTTT. Protein: CAIRGGFTDTQYF.

The CDR3 DNA reads TGTGCCAGCAGTTTATCAGGGGGGGCGGGTCAGCCCCAGCATTTT. Translation gives CASSLSGGAGQPQHF. The chain links TRBV28 to TRBJ1-5; 7 nucleotides match TRBD1. Germline CDR1 MDHEN, CDR2 SYDVKM. Losses at the gene ends were 1 base for V and 6 bases for J; bases not matched to a gene: 6. The CDR3 sequence is 15 residues long. The variable domain in full, with the rest retrieved from reference TRBV28 and TRBJ1-5, is DVKVTQSSRYLVKRTGEKVFLECVQDMDHENMFWYRQDPGLGLRLIYFSYDVKMKEKGDIPEGYSVSREKKERFSLILESASTNQTSMYLCASSLSGGAGQPQHFGDGTRLSIL.

This clone was detected once. V and J are TRBV7-9 and TRBJ2-1; TRBD2 matches 9 bases. Looked up from germline, CDR1 is SEHNR and CDR2 is FQNEAQ (reference sequence). The junction had 9 bases not matched to a gene; V was cut back by 5 bases and J by 7 bases. The CDR3 is 15 residues long. In DNA form, the CDR3 reads TGTGCCAGCAGCCTGGCTGTGGGACTAGCTAATGAGCAGTTCTTC. Translation gives CASSLAVGLANEQFF.

The chain recombines TRBV6-5 with TRBJ1-5; D unresolved. In germline, CDR1 is MNHEY, CDR2 SVGAGI. This CDR3 is built from 11 residues. V lost 5 bases to trimming and J lost 7 bases, with 6 bases between them. The DNA of the CDR3 is TGTGCCAGCAGTAGCATACAGCCCCAGCATTTT. Amino acids: CASSSIQPQHF.

The chain is built from TRBV11-1 and TRBJ2-7; possibly TRBD1 or TRBD2 for D (5 bases each). This CDR3 has 16 residues. V lost 5 bases to trimming and J lost 2 bases, with 19 bases between them. Germline loops: CDR1 SGHAT, CDR2 FQDESV (reference sequence). Here the CDR3 reads CASSTWDLTGTYEQYF. The CDR3 coding sequence is TGTGCCAGCAGCACCTGGGACCTCACAGGAACCTACGAGCAGTACTTC.

This chain connects TRBV13 to TRBJ2-6; 9 bases are shared with TRBD1. The CDR3 runs 15 residues. With 7 bases clipped from V and 4 bases from J, the junction kept 5 bases outside the gene matches. Germline CDR1 is PRHDT and CDR2 is FYEKMQ (reference sequence). CDR3 residues: CASTTGGVGANVLTF. The CDR3, as DNA: TGTGCCAGCACCACAGGGGGCGTAGGGGCCAACGTCCTGACTTTC. The full variable domain, in which reference TRBV13 and TRBJ2-6 provide the parts outside the CDR3, is AAGVIQSPRHLIKEKRETATLKCYPIPRHDTVYWYQQGPGQDPQFLISFYEKMQSDKGSIPDRFSAQQFSDYHSELNMSSLELGDSALYFCASTTGGVGANVLTFGAGSRLTVL.

The CDR3 region has the DNA TGCAGCGTTGCGGGAGAGACCCAGTACTTC. Translation: CSVAGETQYF. This chain links TRBV29-1 with TRBJ2-5, with D uncertain. V lost 4 bases to trimming and J lost 4 bases, with 4 bases between them. This CDR3 spans 10 amino acids. Germline V gene lookup returns CDR1 SQVTM and CDR2 ANQGSEA.

J is TRBJ2-3 and V is TRBV10-3; D is ambiguous. The V end was cut by 2 bases, the J end by 1 base, with 7 bases between. From germline, CDR1 is ENHRY and CDR2 SYGVKD. The CDR3 extends over 14 amino acids. The DNA of the CDR3 is TGTGCCATCAGTGAGCTTGAGCGCACAGATACGCAGTATTTT. It specifies CAISELERTDTQYF.

The chain combines TRBV28 with TRBJ2-2, with 14 bases aligning to TRBD2. This CDR3 has 18 amino acids. Germline values: CDR1 MDHEN, CDR2 SYDVKM. After removal of 6 bases from V and 3 bases from J, the junction contained 9 bases not matched to a gene. This CDR3 is CASSPRLAGGPYTGELFF. The CDR3 DNA follows: TGTGCCAGCAGCCCGAGACTAGCGGGGGGGCCGTACACCGGGGAGCTGTTTTTT.

The chain recombines TRBV27 with TRBJ2-1; possibly TRBD2 for D (5 bases). The CDR3 has 15 residues. The V gene lost 6 bases and the J gene lost 12 bases, with 24 bases spanning the gap. Germline V gene sequence: CDR1 MNHEY, CDR2 SMNVEV (reference sequence). The CDR3 sequence: CASSITRVMADGQFF. DNA for the CDR3: TGTGCCAGCAGCATCACTAGGGTCATGGCGGATGGGCAGTTCTTC.

The genes are TRBV7-7 and TRBJ1-1, with 7 nucleotides matching TRBD1. In germline, CDR1 is SSHAT, CDR2 FNYEAQ (reference sequence). V shed 5 bases, J shed 3 bases, and the junction held 6 bases outside the gene matches. The CDR3 is 14 residues long. The DNA of the CDR3 is TGTGCCAGCAGCCAATATCAGGGGGACACTGAAGCTTTCTTT. It codes for CASSQYQGDTEAFF.

V usage is TRBV19 and J usage is TRBJ2-5; 13 bases line up with TRBD2. V was clipped by 6 bases and J by 5 bases; unmatched bases: 9. The CDR3 is 16 amino acids. Germline-derived CDR1 and CDR2 are LNHDA and SQIVND (reference sequence). DNA for the CDR3: TGTGCCAGTAGCCCCCCGGGACTAGCGGGGCGGGAGACCCAGTACTTC. It encodes CASSPPGLAGRETQYF.

The rearrangement joins TRBV19 to TRBJ2-2; D not resolved. This CDR3 region has 14 residues. The V gene lost 6 bases and the J gene lost 2 bases, with 10 bases spanning the gap. Per the germline V gene, CDR1 is LNHDA and CDR2 is SQIVND (reference sequence). The CDR3: CASRRSENTGELFF. In nucleotides, the CDR3 is TGTGCCAGTAGAAGGTCCGAAAACACCGGGGAGCTGTTTTTT. The variable domain in full, completed from reference TRBV19 and TRBJ2-2, reads DGGITQSPKYLFRKEGQNVTLSCEQNLNHDAMYWYRQDPGQGLRLIYYSQIVNDFQKGDIAEGYSVSREKKESFPLTVTSAQKNPTAFYLCASRRSENTGELFFGEGSRLTVL.

The chain has TRBV25-1 and TRBJ1-4, with 12 bases matching TRBD1. The J segment lost 8 bases and the V segment lost 1 base, leaving 5 bases of the junction unmatched. Germline lookup yields CDR1 MGHDK and CDR2 SYGVNS. The CDR3 consists of 16 residues. The CDR3 DNA follows: TGTGCCAGCAGTGAATGGGGACAGGGGGCAGGGGAAAAACTGTTTTTT. As protein: CASSEWGQGAGEKLFF.

V and J are TRBV15 and TRBJ1-2, with D possibly TRBD1 on 5 matching bases. Germline V gene lookup returns CDR1 LNHNV and CDR2 YYDKDF (reference sequence). This CDR3 region has 16 residues. Trimming took off 5 bases at V and 6 bases at J, with 22 bases between the two ends. The CDR3 region is CATSDRISSGSDGYTF. CDR3 nucleotide sequence: TGTGCCACCAGCGACCGGATTTCGTCAGGGAGCGATGGCTACACCTTC.

The chain combines TRBV6-6 with TRBJ2-7; 10 bases agree with TRBD1. V shed 1 base, J shed 4 bases, and the junction held 7 bases outside the gene matches. Germline V gene lookup returns CDR1 MNHNY and CDR2 SVGAGI (reference sequence). The CDR3 length is 16 residues. CDR3 nucleotides: TGTGCCAGCAGTTACTTCTCGGACAGGGGGAGTTACGAGCAGTACTTC. This encodes CASSYFSDRGSYEQYF.

The chain combines TRBV9 with TRBJ2-3; D is possibly TRBD2 (6 bases). This CDR3 comprises 15 residues. Germline assignment: CDR1 SGDLS and CDR2 YYNGEE. V shed 3 bases and J shed 0 bases, with 11 bases lying between them. The CDR3 DNA reads TGTGCCAGCAGCGGGACGGAGGGTAGCACAGATACGCAGTATTTT. It specifies CASSGTEGSTDTQYF.

The chain is built from TRBV6-4 and TRBJ2-3; 13 nucleotides line up with TRBD2. Germline-derived CDR1 and CDR2 are MRHNA and SNTAGT. J gave up 5 bases and V 5 bases, and 7 bases lay outside the gene matches. This CDR3 region has 16 residues. This chain's CDR3 is CASSSGLAGAGDTQYF. In nucleotides, the CDR3 is TGTGCCAGCAGTTCAGGACTAGCGGGAGCGGGAGATACGCAGTATTTT.